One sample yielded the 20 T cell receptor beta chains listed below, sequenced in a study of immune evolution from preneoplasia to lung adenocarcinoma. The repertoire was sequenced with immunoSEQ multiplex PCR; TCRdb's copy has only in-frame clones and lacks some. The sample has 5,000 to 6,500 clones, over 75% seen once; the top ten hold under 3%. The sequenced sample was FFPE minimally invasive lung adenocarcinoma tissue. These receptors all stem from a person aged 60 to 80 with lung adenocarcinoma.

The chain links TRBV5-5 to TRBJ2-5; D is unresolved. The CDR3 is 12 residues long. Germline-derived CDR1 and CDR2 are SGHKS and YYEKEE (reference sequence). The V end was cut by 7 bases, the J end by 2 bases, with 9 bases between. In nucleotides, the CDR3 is TGTGCCAGCCTACTGGAGCAAGAGACCCAGTACTTC. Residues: CASLLEQETQYF.

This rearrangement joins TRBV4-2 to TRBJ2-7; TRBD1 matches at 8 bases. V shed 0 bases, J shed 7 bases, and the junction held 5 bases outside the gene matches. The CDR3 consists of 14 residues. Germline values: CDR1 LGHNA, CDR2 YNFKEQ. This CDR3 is CASSQDRGRGEQYF. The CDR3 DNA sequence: TGTGCCAGCAGCCAAGACAGGGGGCGCGGGGAGCAGTACTTC.

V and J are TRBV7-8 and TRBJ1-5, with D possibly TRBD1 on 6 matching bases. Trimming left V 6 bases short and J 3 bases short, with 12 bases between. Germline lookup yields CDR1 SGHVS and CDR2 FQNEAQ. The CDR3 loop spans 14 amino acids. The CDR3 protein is CASRPRGFNQPQHF. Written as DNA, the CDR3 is TGTGCCAGCAGACCGAGGGGGTTCAATCAGCCCCAGCATTTT.

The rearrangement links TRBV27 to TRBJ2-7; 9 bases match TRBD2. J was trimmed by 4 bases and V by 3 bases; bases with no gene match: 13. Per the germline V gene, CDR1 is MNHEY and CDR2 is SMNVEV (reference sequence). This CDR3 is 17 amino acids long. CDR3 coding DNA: TGTGCCAGCAGTTTCTCCCACGGAGCGGGAGGATGGTACGAGCAGTACTTC. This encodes CASSFSHGAGGWYEQYF.

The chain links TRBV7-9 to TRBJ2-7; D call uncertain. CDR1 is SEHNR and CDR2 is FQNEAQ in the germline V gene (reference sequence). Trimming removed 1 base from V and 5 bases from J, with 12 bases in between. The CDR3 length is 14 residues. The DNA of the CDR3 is TGTGCCAGCAGCTTAGATGGGCCTTATGACGAGCAGTACTTC. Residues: CASSLDGPYDEQYF.

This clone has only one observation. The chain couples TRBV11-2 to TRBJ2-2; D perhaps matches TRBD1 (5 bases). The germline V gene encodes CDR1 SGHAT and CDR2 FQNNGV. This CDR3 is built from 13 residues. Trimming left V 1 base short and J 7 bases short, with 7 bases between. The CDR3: CASSLGGYGELFF. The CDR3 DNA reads TGTGCCAGCAGCTTAGGGGGCTACGGGGAGCTGTTTTTT.

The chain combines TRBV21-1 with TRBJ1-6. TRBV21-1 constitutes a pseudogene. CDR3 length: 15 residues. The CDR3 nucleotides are TGTGCCAGCAGCATCCGTCAAATGCTCTTTAGGCCCCTCCACTTT. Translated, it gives CASSIRQMLFRPLHF.

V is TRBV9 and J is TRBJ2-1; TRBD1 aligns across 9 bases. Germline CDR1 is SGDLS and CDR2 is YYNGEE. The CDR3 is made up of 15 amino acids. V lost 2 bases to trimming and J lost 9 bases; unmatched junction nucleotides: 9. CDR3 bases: TGTGCCAGCAGCGTCTCCGGGACAGGGTCCCGTGAGCAGTTCTTC. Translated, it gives CASSVSGTGSREQFF.

CDR3: CASLSGGNEKLFF. The CDR3 nucleotides read TGTGCCAGCCTGTCAGGGGGTAATGAAAAACTGTTTTTT. The chain links TRBV28 to TRBJ1-4; 7 nucleotides align to TRBD1. This CDR3 is built from 13 residues. V shed 8 bases, J shed 4 bases, and the junction held 4 bases outside the gene matches. The V gene's germline CDR1 is MDHEN and CDR2 SYDVKM.

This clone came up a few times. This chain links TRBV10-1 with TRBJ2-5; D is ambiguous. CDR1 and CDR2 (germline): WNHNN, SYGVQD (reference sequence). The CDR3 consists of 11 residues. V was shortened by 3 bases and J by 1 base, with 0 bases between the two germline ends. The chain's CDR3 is CASSDQETQYF. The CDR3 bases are TGCGCCAGCAGTGACCAAGAGACCCAGTACTTC.

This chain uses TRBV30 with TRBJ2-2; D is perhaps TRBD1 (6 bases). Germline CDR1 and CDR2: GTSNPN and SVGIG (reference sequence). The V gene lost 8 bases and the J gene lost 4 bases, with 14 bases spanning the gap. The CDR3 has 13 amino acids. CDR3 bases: TGTGCCCGCAGGACAGCCCGCACCGGGGAGCTGTTTTTT. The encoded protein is CARRTARTGELFF.

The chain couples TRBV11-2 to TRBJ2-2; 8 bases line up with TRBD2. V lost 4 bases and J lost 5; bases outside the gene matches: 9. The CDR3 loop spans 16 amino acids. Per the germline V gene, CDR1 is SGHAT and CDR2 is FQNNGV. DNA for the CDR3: TGTGCCAGCAGCTCCCGCGGGGGGCATACAACCGGGGAGCTGTTTTTT. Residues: CASSSRGGHTTGELFF.

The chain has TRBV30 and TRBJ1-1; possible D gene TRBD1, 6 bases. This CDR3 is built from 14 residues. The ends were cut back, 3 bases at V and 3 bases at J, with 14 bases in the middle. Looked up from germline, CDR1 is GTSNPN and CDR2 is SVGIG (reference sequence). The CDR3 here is CAWSRTGLDTEAFF. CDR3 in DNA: TGTGCCTGGAGCCGTACAGGGTTGGACACTGAAGCTTTCTTT.

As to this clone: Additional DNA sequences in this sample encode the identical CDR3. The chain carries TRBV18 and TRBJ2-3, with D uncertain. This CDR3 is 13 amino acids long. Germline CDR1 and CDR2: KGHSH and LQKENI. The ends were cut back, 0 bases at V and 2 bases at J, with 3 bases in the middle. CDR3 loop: CASSPPVTDTQYF. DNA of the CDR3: TGTGCCAGCTCACCACCGGTCACAGATACGCAGTATTTT. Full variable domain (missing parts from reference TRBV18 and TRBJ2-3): NAGVMQNPRHLVRRRGQEARLRCSPMKGHSHVYWYRQLPEEGLKFMVYLQKENIIDESGMPKERFSAEFPKEGPSILRIQQVVRGDSAAYFCASSPPVTDTQYFGPGTRLTVL.

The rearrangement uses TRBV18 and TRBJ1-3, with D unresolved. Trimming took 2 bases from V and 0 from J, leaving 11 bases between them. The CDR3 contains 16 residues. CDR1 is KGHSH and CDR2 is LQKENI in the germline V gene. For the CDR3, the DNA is TGTGCCAGCTCACCAAGCCCACACTCCTCTGGAAACACCATATATTTT. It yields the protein CASSPSPHSSGNTIYF.

CDR3 sequence reads: CASSVRGDSPNEKLFF. CDR3 bases: TGTGCCAGCAGCGTACGGGGGGACAGCCCTAATGAAAAACTGTTTTTT. The genes are TRBV7-6 and TRBJ1-4; 7 bases agree with TRBD1. CDR3 length equals 16 residues. V gave up 5 bases and J gave up 3 bases; unmatched junction bases: 9. The germline CDR1 and CDR2 sequences are SGHVS and FNYEAQ.

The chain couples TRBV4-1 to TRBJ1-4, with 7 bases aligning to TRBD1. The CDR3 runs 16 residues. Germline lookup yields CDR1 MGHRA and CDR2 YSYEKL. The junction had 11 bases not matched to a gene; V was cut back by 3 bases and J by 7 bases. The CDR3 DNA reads TGCGCCAGCAGCCATTCTAACAGGGGAGGGTTTGAAAAACTGTTTTTT. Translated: CASSHSNRGGFEKLFF.

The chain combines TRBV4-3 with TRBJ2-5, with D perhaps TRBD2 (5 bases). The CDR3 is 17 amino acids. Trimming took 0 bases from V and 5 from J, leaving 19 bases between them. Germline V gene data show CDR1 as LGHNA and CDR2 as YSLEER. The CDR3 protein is CASSQDGGLVRSETQYF. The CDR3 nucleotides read TGCGCCAGCAGCCAAGATGGAGGACTCGTACGGTCGGAGACCCAGTACTTC.

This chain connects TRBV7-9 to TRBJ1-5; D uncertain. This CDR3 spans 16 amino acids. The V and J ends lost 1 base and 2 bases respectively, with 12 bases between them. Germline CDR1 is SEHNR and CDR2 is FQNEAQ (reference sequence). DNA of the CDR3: TGTGCCAGCAGCTTAGGCGAGGGTCCGGGCAATCAGCCCCAGCATTTT. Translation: CASSLGEGPGNQPQHF.

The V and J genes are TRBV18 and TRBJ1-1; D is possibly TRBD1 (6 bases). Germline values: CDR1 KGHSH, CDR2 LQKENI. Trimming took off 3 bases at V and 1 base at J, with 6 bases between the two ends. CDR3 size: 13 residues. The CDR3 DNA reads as TGTGCCAGCTCACCGGGACAGAACACTGAAGCTTTCTTT. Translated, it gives CASSPGQNTEAFF.